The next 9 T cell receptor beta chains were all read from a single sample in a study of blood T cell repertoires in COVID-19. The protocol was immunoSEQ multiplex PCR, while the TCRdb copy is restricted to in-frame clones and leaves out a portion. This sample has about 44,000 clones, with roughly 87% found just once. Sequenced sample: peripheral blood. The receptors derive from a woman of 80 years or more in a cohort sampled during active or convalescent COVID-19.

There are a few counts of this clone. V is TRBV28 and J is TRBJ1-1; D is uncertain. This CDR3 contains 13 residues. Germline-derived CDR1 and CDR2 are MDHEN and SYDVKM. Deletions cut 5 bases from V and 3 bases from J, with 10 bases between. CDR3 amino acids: CASSRIGDTEAFF. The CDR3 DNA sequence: TGTGCCAGCAGTCGGATAGGAGACACTGAAGCTTTCTTT.

CDR3 amino acids: CASRYRAGTEAFF. In DNA, the CDR3 is TGTGCCAGCCGCTACAGGGCCGGCACTGAAGCTTTCTTT. This chain links TRBV5-4 with TRBJ1-1; D perhaps matches TRBD1 (6 bases). The CDR3 is made up of 13 amino acids. V lost 7 bases, J lost 4 bases, and 14 bases lay in between. CDR1 and CDR2 from the germline V gene are SGHNT and YYREEE (reference sequence).

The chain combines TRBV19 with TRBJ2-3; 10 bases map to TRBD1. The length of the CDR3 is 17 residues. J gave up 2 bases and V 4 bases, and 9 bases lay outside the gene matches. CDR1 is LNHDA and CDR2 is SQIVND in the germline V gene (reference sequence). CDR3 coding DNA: TGTGCCAGTAGTAGCGGCGACAGGGGGCCCCTCACAGATACGCAGTATTTT. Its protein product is CASSSGDRGPLTDTQYF. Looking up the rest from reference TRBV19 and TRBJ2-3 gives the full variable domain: DGGITQSPKYLFRKEGQNVTLSCEQNLNHDAMYWYRQDPGQGLRLIYYSQIVNDFQKGDIAEGYSVSREKKESFPLTVTSAQKNPTAFYLCASSSGDRGPLTDTQYFGPGTRLTVL.

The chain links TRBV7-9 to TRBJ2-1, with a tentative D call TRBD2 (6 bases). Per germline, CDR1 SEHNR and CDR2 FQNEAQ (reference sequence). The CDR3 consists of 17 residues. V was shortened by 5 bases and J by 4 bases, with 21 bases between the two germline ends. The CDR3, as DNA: TGTGCCAGCAGCCCAACGACCGGGAGAGCGATGTACAATGAGCAGTTCTTC. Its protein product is CASSPTTGRAMYNEQFF.

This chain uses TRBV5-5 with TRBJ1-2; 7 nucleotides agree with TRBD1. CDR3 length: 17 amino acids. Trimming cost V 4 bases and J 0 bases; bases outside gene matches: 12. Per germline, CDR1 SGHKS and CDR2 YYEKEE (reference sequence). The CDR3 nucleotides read TGTGCCAGCAGCCTGGGACAGCCGAATGAGGCTAACTATGGCTACACCTTC. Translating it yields CASSLGQPNEANYGYTF.

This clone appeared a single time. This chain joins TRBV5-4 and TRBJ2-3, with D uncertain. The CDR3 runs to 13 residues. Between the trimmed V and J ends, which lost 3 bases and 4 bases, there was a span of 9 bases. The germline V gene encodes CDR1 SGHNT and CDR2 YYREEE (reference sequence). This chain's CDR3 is CASSWNEADTQYF. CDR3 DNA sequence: TGTGCCAGCAGCTGGAATGAGGCAGATACGCAGTATTTT. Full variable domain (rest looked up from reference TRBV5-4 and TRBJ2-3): ETGVTQSPTHLIKTRGQQVTLRCSSQSGHNTVSWYQQALGQGPQFIFQYYREEENGRGNFPPRFSGLQFPNYSSELNVNALELDDSALYLCASSWNEADTQYFGPGTRLTVL.

Here the CDR3 reads CAWRYPDRDGTEAFF. The CDR3 DNA reads as TGTGCCTGGAGGTACCCCGACAGGGATGGCACTGAAGCTTTCTTT. The gene calls are TRBV30 and TRBJ1-1, with TRBD1 matching 7 bases. This CDR3 has 15 amino acids. In germline, CDR1 is GTSNPN, CDR2 SVGIG (reference sequence). J lost 4 bases, V lost 3 bases, and 11 bases had no gene match.

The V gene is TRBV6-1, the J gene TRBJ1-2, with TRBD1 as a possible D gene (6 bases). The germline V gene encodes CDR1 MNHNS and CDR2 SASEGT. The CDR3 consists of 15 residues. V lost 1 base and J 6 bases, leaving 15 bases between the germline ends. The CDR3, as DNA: TGTGCCAGCAGTGAAGGCCAGGGGCGATTGGATGGCTACACCTTC. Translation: CASSEGQGRLDGYTF.

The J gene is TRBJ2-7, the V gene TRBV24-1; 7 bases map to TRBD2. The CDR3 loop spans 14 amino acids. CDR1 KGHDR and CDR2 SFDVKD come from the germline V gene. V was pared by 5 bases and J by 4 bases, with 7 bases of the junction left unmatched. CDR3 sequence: CATSGGGGQYEQYF. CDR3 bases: TGTGCCACCAGTGGGGGGGGAGGGCAGTACGAGCAGTACTTC.